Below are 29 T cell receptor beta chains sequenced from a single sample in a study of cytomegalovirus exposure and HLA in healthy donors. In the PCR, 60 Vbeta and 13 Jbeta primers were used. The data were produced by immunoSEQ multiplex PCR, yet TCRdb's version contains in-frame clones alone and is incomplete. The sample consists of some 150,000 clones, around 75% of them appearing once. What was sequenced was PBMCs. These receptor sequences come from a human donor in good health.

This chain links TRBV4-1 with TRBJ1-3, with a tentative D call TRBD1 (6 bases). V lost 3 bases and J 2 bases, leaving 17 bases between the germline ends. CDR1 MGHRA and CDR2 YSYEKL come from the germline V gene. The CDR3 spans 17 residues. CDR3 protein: CASSQGETGQPGNTIYF. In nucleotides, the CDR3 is TGCGCCAGCAGCCAGGGCGAAACAGGGCAACCTGGAAACACCATATATTTT.

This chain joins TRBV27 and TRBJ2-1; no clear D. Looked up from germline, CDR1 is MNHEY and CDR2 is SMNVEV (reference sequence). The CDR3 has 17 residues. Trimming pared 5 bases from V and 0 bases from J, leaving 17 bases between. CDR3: CASSPPFADYSYNEQFF. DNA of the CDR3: TGTGCCAGCAGTCCCCCCTTCGCGGATTACTCCTACAATGAGCAGTTCTTC.

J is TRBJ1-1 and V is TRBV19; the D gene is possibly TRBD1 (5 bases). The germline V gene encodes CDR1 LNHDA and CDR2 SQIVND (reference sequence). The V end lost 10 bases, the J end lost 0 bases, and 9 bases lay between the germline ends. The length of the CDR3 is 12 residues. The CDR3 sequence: CATSTVNTEAFF. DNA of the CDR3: TGTGCCACGTCGACAGTGAACACTGAAGCTTTCTTT. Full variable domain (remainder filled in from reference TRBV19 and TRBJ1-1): DGGITQSPKYLFRKEGQNVTLSCEQNLNHDAMYWYRQDPGQGLRLIYYSQIVNDFQKGDIAEGYSVSREKKESFPLTVTSAQKNPTAFYLCATSTVNTEAFFGQGTRLTVV.

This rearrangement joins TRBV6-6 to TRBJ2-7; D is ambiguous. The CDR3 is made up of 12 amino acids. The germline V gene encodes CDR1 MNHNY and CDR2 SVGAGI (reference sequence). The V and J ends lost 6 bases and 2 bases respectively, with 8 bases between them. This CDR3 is CASRQYTYEQYF. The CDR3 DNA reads TGTGCCAGCAGACAGTACACCTACGAGCAGTACTTC.

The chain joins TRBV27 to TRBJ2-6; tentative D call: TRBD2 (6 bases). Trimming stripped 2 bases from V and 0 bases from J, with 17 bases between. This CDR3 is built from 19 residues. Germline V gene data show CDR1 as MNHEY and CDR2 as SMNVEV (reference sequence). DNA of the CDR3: TGTGCCAGCAGTTTAAATATTGGGGGGTGGAGCTCTGGGGCCAACGTCCTGACTTTC. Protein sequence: CASSLNIGGWSSGANVLTF. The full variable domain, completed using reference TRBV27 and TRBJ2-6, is EAQVTQNPRYLITVTGKKLTVTCSQNMNHEYMSWYRQDPGLGLRQIYYSMNVEVTDKGDVPEGYKVSRKEKRNFPLILESPSPNQTSLYFCASSLNIGGWSSGANVLTFGAGSRLTVL.

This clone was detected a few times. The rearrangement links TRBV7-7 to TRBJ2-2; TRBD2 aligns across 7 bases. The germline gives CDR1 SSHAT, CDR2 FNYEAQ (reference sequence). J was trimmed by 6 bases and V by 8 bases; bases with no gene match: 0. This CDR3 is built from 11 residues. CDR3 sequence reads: CASGGAGELFF. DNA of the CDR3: TGTGCCAGCGGGGGGGCCGGGGAGCTGTTTTTT.

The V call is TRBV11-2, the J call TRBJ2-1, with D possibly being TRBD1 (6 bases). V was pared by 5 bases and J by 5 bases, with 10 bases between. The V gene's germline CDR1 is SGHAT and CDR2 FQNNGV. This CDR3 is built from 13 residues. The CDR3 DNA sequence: TGTGCCAGCAGCCGGGACAACAACAATGAGCAGTTCTTC. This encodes CASSRDNNNEQFF.

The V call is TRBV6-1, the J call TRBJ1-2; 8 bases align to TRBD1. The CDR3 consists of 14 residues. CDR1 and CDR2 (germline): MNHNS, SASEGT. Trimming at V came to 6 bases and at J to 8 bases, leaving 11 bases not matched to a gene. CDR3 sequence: CASRDDRGRSGYTF. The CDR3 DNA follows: TGTGCCAGCAGAGATGACAGGGGAAGATCGGGCTACACCTTC.

The CDR3 spells CASSVDRDVYGYTF. The CDR3 nucleotides are TGTGCCAGTAGTGTCGACAGGGACGTCTATGGCTACACCTTC. V is TRBV19 and J is TRBJ1-2; 7 bases match TRBD1. CDR1 and CDR2 (germline): LNHDA, SQIVND (reference sequence). Trimming removed 5 bases from V and 4 bases from J; junction bases left unmatched: 7. This CDR3 is built from 14 residues.

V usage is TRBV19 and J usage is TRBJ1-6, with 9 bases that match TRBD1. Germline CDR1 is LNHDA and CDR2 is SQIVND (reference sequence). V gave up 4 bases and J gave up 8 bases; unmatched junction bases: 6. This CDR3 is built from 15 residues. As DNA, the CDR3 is TGTGCCAGTAGTACTGTGGGACAGGGAGATTCACCCCTCCACTTT. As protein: CASSTVGQGDSPLHF.

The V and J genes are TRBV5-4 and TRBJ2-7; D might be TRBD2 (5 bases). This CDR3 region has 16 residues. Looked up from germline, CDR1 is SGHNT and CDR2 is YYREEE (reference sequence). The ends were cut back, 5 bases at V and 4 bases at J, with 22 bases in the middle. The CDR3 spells CASSSKPGIGIYEQYF. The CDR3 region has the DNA TGTGCCAGCAGTTCCAAACCCGGGATCGGGATTTACGAGCAGTACTTC.

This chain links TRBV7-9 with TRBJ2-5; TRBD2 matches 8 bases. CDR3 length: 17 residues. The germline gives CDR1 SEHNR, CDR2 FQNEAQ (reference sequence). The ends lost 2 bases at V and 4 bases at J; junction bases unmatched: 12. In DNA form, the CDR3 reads TGTGCCAGCAGCTTAATCCCGGGCCGGGGGGGCCTAGAGACCCAGTACTTC. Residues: CASSLIPGRGGLETQYF.

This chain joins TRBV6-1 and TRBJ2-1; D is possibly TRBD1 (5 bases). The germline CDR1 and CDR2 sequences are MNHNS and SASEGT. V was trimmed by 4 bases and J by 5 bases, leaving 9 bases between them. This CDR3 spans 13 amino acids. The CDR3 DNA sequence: TGTGCCAGCAGTGTGGGGCCAAACAATGAGCAGTTCTTC. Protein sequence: CASSVGPNNEQFF.

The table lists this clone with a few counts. CDR3 residues: CASSLSGRLGYEQYF. The CDR3 DNA follows: TGCGCCAGCAGCTTGTCGGGTCGATTAGGCTACGAGCAGTACTTC. The rearrangement joins TRBV5-1 to TRBJ2-7, with D hard to call. The germline gives CDR1 SGHRS, CDR2 YFSETQ. The CDR3 length is 15 residues. The V end lost 1 base, the J end lost 3 bases, and 14 bases lay between the germline ends.

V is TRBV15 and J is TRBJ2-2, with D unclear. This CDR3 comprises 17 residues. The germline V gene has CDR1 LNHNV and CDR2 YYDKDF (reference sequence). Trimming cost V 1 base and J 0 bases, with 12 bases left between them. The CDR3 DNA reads TGTGCCACCAGCAGAGGACTCGTGTTCGCGAACACCGGGGAGCTGTTTTTT. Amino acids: CATSRGLVFANTGELFF.

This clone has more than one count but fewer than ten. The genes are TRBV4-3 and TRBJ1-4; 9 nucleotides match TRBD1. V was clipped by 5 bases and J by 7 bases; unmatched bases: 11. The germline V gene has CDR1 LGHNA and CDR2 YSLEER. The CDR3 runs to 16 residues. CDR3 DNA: TGCGCCAGCAGCGCTACCTCGGGGACAGGGAGTGAAAAACTGTTTTTT. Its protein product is CASSATSGTGSEKLFF.

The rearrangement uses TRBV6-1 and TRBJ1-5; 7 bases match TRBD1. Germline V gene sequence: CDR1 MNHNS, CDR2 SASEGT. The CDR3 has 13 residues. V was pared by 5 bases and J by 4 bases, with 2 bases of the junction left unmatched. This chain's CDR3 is CASSTTGNQPQHF. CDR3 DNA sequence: TGTGCCAGCAGTACGACAGGGAATCAGCCCCAGCATTTT.

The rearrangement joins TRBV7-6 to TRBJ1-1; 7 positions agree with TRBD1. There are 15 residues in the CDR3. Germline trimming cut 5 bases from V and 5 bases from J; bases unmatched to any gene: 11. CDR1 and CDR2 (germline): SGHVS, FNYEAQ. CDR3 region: CASSPGLRGQTEAFF. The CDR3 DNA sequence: TGTGCCAGCAGCCCGGGGTTAAGGGGGCAGACTGAAGCTTTCTTT.

This CDR3 reads CASISLAGNYEQYF. The DNA of the CDR3 is TGTGCCAGCATCTCACTAGCGGGGAACTACGAGCAGTACTTC. The chain uses TRBV2 and TRBJ2-7, with 10 positions matching TRBD2. Germline V gives CDR1 SNHLY, CDR2 FYNNEI. This CDR3 contains 14 residues. The trim removed 7 bases at V and 3 bases at J, leaving 6 bases unmatched. The variable domain in full, with the rest retrieved from reference TRBV2 and TRBJ2-7, is EPEVTQTPSHQVTQMGQEVILRCVPISNHLYFYWYRQILGQKVEFLVSFYNNEISEKSEIFDDQFSVERPDGSNFTLKIRSTKLEDSAMYFCASISLAGNYEQYFGPGTRLTVT.

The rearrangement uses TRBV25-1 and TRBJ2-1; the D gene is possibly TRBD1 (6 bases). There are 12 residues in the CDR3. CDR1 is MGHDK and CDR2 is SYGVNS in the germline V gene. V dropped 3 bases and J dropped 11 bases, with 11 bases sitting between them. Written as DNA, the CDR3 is TGTGCCAGCAGTGAGGGTCGGGACAAGCAGTTCTTC. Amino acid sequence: CASSEGRDKQFF.

CDR3 loop: CAWMAGGVLNEQFF. The CDR3 DNA sequence: TGTGCCTGGATGGCGGGGGGGGTTCTCAATGAGCAGTTCTTC. V is TRBV30 and J is TRBJ2-1; 9 bases align to TRBD2. This CDR3 comprises 14 residues. Per germline, CDR1 GTSNPN and CDR2 SVGIG (reference sequence). The J segment lost 6 bases and the V segment lost 4 bases, leaving 7 bases of the junction unmatched.

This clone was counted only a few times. For the CDR3, the DNA is TGTGCCAGCAGCGGTAGACAGGTCTTGTCTCCTGAAGCTTTCTTT. It yields the protein CASSGRQVLSPEAFF. This sequence joins TRBV9 and TRBJ1-1, with a weak D call TRBD1 (6 bases). CDR3 length equals 15 residues. Between the trimmed V and J ends, which lost 3 bases and 6 bases, there was a span of 18 bases. Germline V gene lookup returns CDR1 SGDLS and CDR2 YYNGEE. Full variable domain (outside the CDR3, taken from reference TRBV9 and TRBJ1-1): DSGVTQTPKHLITATGQRVTLRCSPRSGDLSVYWYQQSLDQGLQFLIQYYNGEERAKGNILERFSAQQFPDLHSELNLSSLELGDSALYFCASSGRQVLSPEAFFGQGTRLTVV.

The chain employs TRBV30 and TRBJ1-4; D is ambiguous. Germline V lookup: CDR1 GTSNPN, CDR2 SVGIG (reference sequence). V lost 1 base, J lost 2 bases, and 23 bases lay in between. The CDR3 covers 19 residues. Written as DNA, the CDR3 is TGTGCCTGGAGTGCCGACCCCCCGATAGGAGTAGAGACTAATGAAAAACTGTTTTTT. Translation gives CAWSADPPIGVETNEKLFF. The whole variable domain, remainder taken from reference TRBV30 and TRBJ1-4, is SQTIHQWPATLVQPVGSPLSLECTVEGTSNPNLYWYRQAAGRGLQLLFYSVGIGQISSEVPQNLSASRPQDRQFILSSKKLLLSDSGFYLCAWSADPPIGVETNEKLFFGSGTQLSVL.

For the CDR3, the DNA is TGTGCCTATCGGGGTAGCACAGATACGCAGTATTTT. Translated, it gives CAYRGSTDTQYF. The rearrangement joins TRBV30 to TRBJ2-3, with a tentative D call TRBD2 (5 bases). V was pared by 7 bases and J by 0 bases, with 8 bases between. CDR3 size: 12 residues. The germline V gene encodes CDR1 GTSNPN and CDR2 SVGIG (reference sequence).

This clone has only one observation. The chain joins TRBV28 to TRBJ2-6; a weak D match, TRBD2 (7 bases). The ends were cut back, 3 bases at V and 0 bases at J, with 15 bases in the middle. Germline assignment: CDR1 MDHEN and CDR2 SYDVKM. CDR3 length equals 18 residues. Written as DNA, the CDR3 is TGTGCCAGCAGTTTGGGGAGGGGGTGGAGCTCTGGGGCCAACGTCCTGACTTTC. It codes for CASSLGRGWSSGANVLTF.

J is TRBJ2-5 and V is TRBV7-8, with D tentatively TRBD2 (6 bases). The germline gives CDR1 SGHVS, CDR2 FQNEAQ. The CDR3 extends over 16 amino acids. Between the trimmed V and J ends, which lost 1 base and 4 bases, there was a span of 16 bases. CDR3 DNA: TGTGCCAGCAGCTTAGTATCGGGGCGGGGAGGAGAGACCCAGTACTTC. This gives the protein CASSLVSGRGGETQYF.

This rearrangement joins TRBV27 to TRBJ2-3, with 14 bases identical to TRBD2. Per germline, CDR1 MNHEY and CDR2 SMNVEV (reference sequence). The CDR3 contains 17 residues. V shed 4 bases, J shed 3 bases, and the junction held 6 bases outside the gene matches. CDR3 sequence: CASSSATSGRGTDTQYF. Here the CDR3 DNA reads TGTGCCAGCAGTTCAGCGACTAGCGGGAGGGGGACAGATACGCAGTATTTT.

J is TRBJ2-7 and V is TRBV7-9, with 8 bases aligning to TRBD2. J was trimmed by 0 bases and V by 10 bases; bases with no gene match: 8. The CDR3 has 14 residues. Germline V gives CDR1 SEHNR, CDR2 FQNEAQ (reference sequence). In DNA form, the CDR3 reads TGTGCCATCCCACTAGCGGAGGGCTCCTACGAGCAGTACTTC. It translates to CAIPLAEGSYEQYF. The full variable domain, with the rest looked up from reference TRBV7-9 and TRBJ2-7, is DTGVSQNPRHKITKRGQNVTFRCDPISEHNRLYWYRQTLGQGPEFLTYFQNEAQLEKSRLLSDRFSAERPKGSFSTLEIQRTEQGDSAMYLCAIPLAEGSYEQYFGPGTRLTVT.

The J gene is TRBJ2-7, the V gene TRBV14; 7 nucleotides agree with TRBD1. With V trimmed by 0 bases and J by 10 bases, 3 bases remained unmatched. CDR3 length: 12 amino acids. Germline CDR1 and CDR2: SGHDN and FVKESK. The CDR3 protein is CASSQDGTDQYF. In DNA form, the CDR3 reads TGTGCCAGCAGCCAAGACGGGACAGATCAGTACTTC.